These T cell receptor beta chains were read from a single sample in a study of blood T cell repertoires in COVID-19. Libraries were prepared by immunoSEQ multiplex PCR; TCRdb keeps only in-frame clonotypes and omits some of them. The repertoire includes some 110,000 clones, 71% of them detected once, and approximately 0.9% sits in the top ten. The sample comprised peripheral blood. All receptors come from a human donor with acute or convalescent COVID-19. The donor label of this sample is uncertain. Each CDR3 is given with its conserved first and last residue. The order of the fields is CDR3 protein, CDR3 DNA, CDR3 length, D gene, J gene, clone size, V gene. The D gene is left open where the match is weak. Clone size is given for some rows only: seen once, a few or many times, or a class if the clone is expanded.

CASSPSPPDYEQYF TGCGCCAGCAGCCCGAGTCCCCCCGATTACGAGCAGTACTTC 14 - TRBJ2-7 once TRBV4-1
CASSQRRGMNTEAFF TGTGCCAGCAGCCAGCGGCGGGGGATGAACACTGAAGCTTTCTTT 15 - TRBJ1-1 - TRBV14
CSVPRDSYYGYTF TGCAGCGTCCCCCGGGACAGCTACTATGGCTACACCTTC 13 TRBD1 TRBJ1-2 few TRBV29-1
CAWSAGMGKLFF TGTGCCTGGAGTGCGGGGATGGGAAAACTGTTTTTT 12 - TRBJ1-4 once TRBV30
CASSLGPRTSQGGDEQYF TGTGCCAGCAGCTTGGGGCCGAGGACTAGCCAAGGCGGGGACGAGCAGTACTTC 18 TRBD2 TRBJ2-7 few TRBV5-6
CASGTQGSETQYF TGTGCCAGCGGGACACAGGGGTCAGAGACCCAGTACTTC 13 TRBD1 TRBJ2-5 few TRBV7-9
CASSFGEVGVRRYF TGCGCCAGCAGCTTCGGCGAGGTCGGGGTCAGGAGGTACTTC 14 - TRBJ2-5 - TRBV5-1
CASSRSGGEVTEAFF TGTGCCAGCAGCCGGAGCGGGGGCGAGGTAACTGAAGCTTTCTTT 15 - TRBJ1-1 - TRBV6-6
CASSNKGAGANVLTF TGTGCCAGCAGCAATAAGGGGGCTGGGGCCAACGTCCTGACTTTC 15 - TRBJ2-6 - TRBV3-1/TRBV3-2
CASSTGGVFQPQHF TGTGCCAGCAGTACCGGGGGAGTTTTTCAGCCCCAGCATTTT 14 - TRBJ1-5 - TRBV2
CASTPNGGVMDGYTF TGCGCCAGCACCCCTAATGGGGGGGTTATGGATGGCTACACCTTC 15 - TRBJ1-2 - TRBV5-1
CASSSQGGVAKNIQYF TGTGCCAGCAGTTCCCAGGGAGGGGTGGCCAAAAACATTCAGTACTTC 16 TRBD2 TRBJ2-4 - TRBV6-2/TRBV6-3
CASSPTLNYGYTF TGTGCCAGCAGCCCGACACTTAACTATGGCTACACCTTC 13 - TRBJ1-2 - TRBV5-5
CASRGTESYEQYF TGCGCCAGCAGAGGGACAGAGTCCTACGAGCAGTACTTC 13 TRBD1 TRBJ2-7 few TRBV4-1
CASSLGDRSVAFF TGTGCCAGCAGTTTGGGGGACAGGTCGGTTGCGTTCTTC 13 TRBD1 TRBJ2-1 - TRBV27
CASSSGLTGELFF TGTGCCAGCAGCAGCGGTTTGACCGGGGAGCTGTTTTTT 13 - TRBJ2-2 - TRBV7-2
CATSTQTGGSNQPQHF TGTGCCACCAGCACTCAGACAGGGGGAAGCAATCAGCCCCAGCATTTT 16 TRBD1 TRBJ1-5 - TRBV15
CASSQADYEQYF TGTGCCAGCAGCCAGGCTGACTACGAGCAGTACTTC 12 - TRBJ2-7 - TRBV3-1/TRBV3-2
CASSETGRSNEKLFF TGTGCCAGCAGTGAAACGGGAAGGTCTAATGAAAAACTGTTTTTT 15 - TRBJ1-4 - TRBV6-1
CASGPQGPAQYF TGTGCCAGCGGGCCCCAGGGGCCTGCGCAGTACTTC 12 - TRBJ2-7 - TRBV2
CASSLPRAGRDGYTF TGTGCCAGCAGTTTACCCAGGGCAGGCAGGGATGGCTACACCTTC 15 - TRBJ1-2 few TRBV28
CASSAPRQGKGSYNSPLHF TGTGCCAGCAGCGCCCCAAGACAGGGCAAGGGATCCTATAATTCACCCCTCCACTTT 19 TRBD1 TRBJ1-6 - TRBV9